One and the same sample provided the 24 T cell receptor beta chains below, sequenced in a study of identical twins. TCRdb re-called the 5' RACE reads with MiXCR, one entry per CDR3 protein. This sample has 450,000 or so distinct CDR3 sequences, with 20% to 25% found just once. This same sample was also taken into another study, of T cells expressing NK-cell markers.

Sequences were obtained from CD4+ T cells sorted from blood. The receptor source for this set is a woman aged 18 to 35 in good health.

The table lists this clonotype with a few counts. The V call is TRBV6-2 or TRBV6-3, the J call TRBJ2-3; unclear D gene. The CDR3 loop spans 15 amino acids. V dropped 0 bases and J dropped 2 bases, with 9 bases sitting between them. Per the germline V gene, CDR1 is MNHEY and CDR2 is SVGEGT. CDR3 sequence: CASSYSVDNTDTQYF. The DNA of the CDR3 is TGTGCCAGCAGTTACTCGGTCGACAACACAGATACGCAGTATTTT.

The V and J genes are TRBV12-3 or TRBV12-4 and TRBJ2-5, with 10 positions matching TRBD1. This CDR3 has 16 amino acids. Unmatched junction bases numbered 6, after V lost 2 bases and J lost 3 bases. CDR3 bases: TGTGCCAGCAGTTTATATGTTGGGACAGGGGAAGAGACCCAGTACTTC. Protein product: CASSLYVGTGEETQYF.

This clonotype was counted between two and nine times. This sequence joins TRBV11-2 and TRBJ2-1, with 9 positions matching TRBD2. Trimming took 2 bases from V and 3 from J; bases not matched to a gene: 5. The length of the CDR3 is 16 residues. The V gene's germline CDR1 is SGHAT and CDR2 FQNNGV. CDR3 coding DNA: TGTGCCAGCAGCTTAAGGCTAGCGGGGATCTACAATGAGCAGTTCTTC. Its protein product is CASSLRLAGIYNEQFF.

In regard to this clonotype: Its ends do not fully match the called genes, so a read error is possible. The rearrangement joins TRBV5-1 to TRBJ2-1, with 12 bases fitting TRBD2. CDR1 is SGHRS and CDR2 is YFSETQ in the germline V gene. This CDR3 comprises 13 residues. The CDR3 here is CTSSQDGLAGSIF. CDR3 nucleotides: TGCACCAGCAGCCAGGACGGACTAGCGGGGTCCATTTTC.

The V gene is TRBV7-9, the J gene TRBJ2-7; TRBD2 matches 13 bases. V gave up 3 bases and J gave up 7 bases; unmatched junction bases: 6. This CDR3 spans 15 amino acids. Looked up from germline, CDR1 is SEHNR and CDR2 is FQNEAQ (reference sequence). CDR3 region: CASSFGLAGVEEQYF. The DNA for the CDR3 is TGTGCCAGCAGCTTTGGACTAGCGGGAGTAGAAGAGCAGTACTTC.

This chain connects TRBV7-2 to TRBJ2-1; a possible D gene is TRBD1 (6 bases). Between the trimmed V and J ends, which lost 10 bases and 3 bases, there was a span of 19 bases. CDR1 SGHTA and CDR2 FQGNSA come from the germline V gene. This CDR3 contains 15 residues. The CDR3 reads CAIGTRTPFYNEQFF. The CDR3 DNA reads TGTGCCATCGGGACACGGACTCCTTTCTACAATGAGCAGTTCTTC.

In its sample, this clonotype was seen a few times. This CDR3 reads CSARAQGGEQFF. DNA of the CDR3: TGCAGTGCTAGAGCGCAGGGTGGTGAGCAGTTCTTC. This chain links TRBV20-1 with TRBJ2-1, with D possibly TRBD1 on 5 matching bases. Looked up from germline, CDR1 is DFQATT and CDR2 is SNEGSKA (reference sequence). Deletions cut 1 base from V and 9 bases from J, with 10 bases between. The CDR3 runs 12 residues.

The chain recombines TRBV5-1 with TRBJ2-1, with D uncertain. CDR1 and CDR2 (germline): SGHRS, YFSETQ. This CDR3 is 14 amino acids long. V was shortened by 3 bases and J by 8 bases, with 15 bases between the two germline ends. The DNA of the CDR3 is TGCGCCAGCAGCTCGGACCCCGTGTGGGATGAGCAGTTCTTC. This codes for CASSSDPVWDEQFF.

The rearrangement uses TRBV9 and TRBJ2-3; 8 bases are shared with TRBD2. J lost 6 bases, V lost 2 bases, and 5 bases had no gene match. The CDR3 sequence is 14 residues long. CDR1 SGDLS and CDR2 YYNGEE come from the germline V gene. The CDR3 spells CASSVDPSGDTQYF. In nucleotides, the CDR3 is TGTGCCAGCAGCGTGGATCCTAGCGGGGATACGCAGTATTTT.

This chain uses TRBV3-1 with TRBJ2-5; 9 bases line up with TRBD1. This CDR3 contains 15 residues. Germline values: CDR1 LGHDT, CDR2 YNNKEL (reference sequence). V dropped 4 bases and J dropped 2; count of bases not matched to a gene: 5. The CDR3 loop is CASSRPGTGQETQYF. Here the CDR3 DNA reads TGTGCCAGCAGCCGCCCCGGGACAGGGCAAGAGACCCAGTACTTC.

This clonotype turned up a few times. V usage is TRBV7-2 and J usage is TRBJ2-3, with D possibly being TRBD1 (6 bases). This CDR3 spans 15 amino acids. V lost 5 bases to trimming and J lost 3 bases, with 15 bases between them. The V gene's germline CDR1 is SGHTA and CDR2 FQGNSA. The CDR3 protein is CASSPELGATDTQYF. CDR3 sequence (DNA): TGTGCCAGCAGCCCTGAGTTGGGGGCTACAGATACGCAGTATTTT.

The CDR3 loop is CASSGTPAGTDTQYF. The CDR3 DNA reads as TGTGCCAGCTCCGGGACGCCGGCCGGCACAGATACGCAGTATTTT. The J gene is TRBJ2-3, the V gene TRBV19; D is possibly TRBD1 or TRBD2 (5 bases each). The CDR3 has 15 amino acids. Trimming pared 9 bases from V and 1 base from J, leaving 17 bases between. CDR1 is LNHDA and CDR2 is SQIVND in the germline V gene (reference sequence). The variable domain in full, with the rest retrieved from reference TRBV19 and TRBJ2-3, is DGGITQSPKYLFRKEGQNVTLSCEQNLNHDAMYWYRQDPGQGLRLIYYSQIVNDFQKGDIAEGYSVSREKKESFPLTVTSAQKNPTAFYLCASSGTPAGTDTQYFGPGTRLTVL.

This chain joins TRBV5-1 and TRBJ1-1; weak D call: TRBD1 (6 bases). CDR1 is SGHRS, CDR2 YFSETQ, per germline. The CDR3 sequence is 14 residues long. V was trimmed by 4 bases and J by 6 bases, leaving 16 bases between them. CDR3 residues: CASSHGGAFAEAFF. In DNA form, the CDR3 reads TGCGCCAGCAGCCACGGGGGGGCGTTTGCTGAAGCTTTCTTT.

The V gene is TRBV20-1, the J gene TRBJ2-2; 10 bases line up with TRBD2. The germline V gene encodes CDR1 DFQATT and CDR2 SNEGSKA (reference sequence). Trimming cost V 2 bases and J 2 bases; bases outside gene matches: 2. The CDR3 is made up of 15 amino acids. CDR3 amino acids: CSARSSGGNTGELFF. As DNA, the CDR3 is TGCAGTGCTAGATCTAGCGGGGGTAACACCGGGGAGCTGTTTTTT.

The chain couples TRBV7-9 to TRBJ2-7, with 8 bases lining up with TRBD1. The CDR3 extends over 15 amino acids. V was clipped by 5 bases and J by 1 base; unmatched bases: 7. Germline-derived CDR1 and CDR2 are SEHNR and FQNEAQ (reference sequence). CDR3 coding DNA: TGTGCCAGCAGCCTAGGACAGGGTGAATCCTACGAGCAGTACTTC. It codes for CASSLGQGESYEQYF.

The chain uses TRBV9 and TRBJ2-7, with a weak D call TRBD1 (6 bases). The V end lost 2 bases, the J end lost 2 bases, and 17 bases lay between the germline ends. Germline CDR1 SGDLS, CDR2 YYNGEE. The CDR3 loop spans 16 amino acids. The CDR3 loop reads CASSVFPIGTPYEQYF. In DNA form, the CDR3 reads TGTGCCAGCAGCGTCTTCCCTATCGGGACACCCTACGAGCAGTACTTC.

This clonotype was seen a handful of times. The chain has TRBV12-3 or TRBV12-4 and TRBJ1-5; perhaps TRBD1 as D (6 bases). Trimming took 5 bases from V and 7 from J, leaving 15 bases between them. The CDR3 is 14 amino acids. This CDR3 reads CASSDTGRLQPQHF. The CDR3 DNA sequence: TGTGCCAGCAGTGATACAGGGCGCTTACAGCCCCAGCATTTT.

This clonotype turned up a few times. The chain combines TRBV20-1 with TRBJ2-3; D ambiguous. The CDR3 runs to 12 residues. The V end was cut by 8 bases, the J end by 8 bases, with 17 bases between. CDR1 and CDR2 (germline): DFQATT, SNEGSKA (reference sequence). CDR3 sequence (DNA): TGCAGTAACTCGGATCGGGTCGGTACGCAGTATTTT. Translation gives CSNSDRVGTQYF.

This sequence joins TRBV5-6 and TRBJ2-3; 8 positions match TRBD2. Germline V gene lookup returns CDR1 SGHDT and CDR2 YYEEEE. The junction had 8 bases not matched to a gene; V was cut back by 5 bases and J by 3 bases. The CDR3 sequence is 15 residues long. In DNA form, the CDR3 reads TGTGCCAGCAGTTGGTTTCAGCGGGAGACAGATACGCAGTATTTT. Residues: CASSWFQRETDTQYF.

This clonotype was counted between two and nine times. V is TRBV11-2 and J is TRBJ2-7, with D uncertain. The CDR3 is 14 amino acids. Germline V gene lookup returns CDR1 SGHAT and CDR2 FQNNGV. With 3 bases removed from V and 7 bases from J, the gap between germline ends came to 16 bases. This CDR3 is CASSFRDTRREQYF. DNA of the CDR3: TGTGCCAGCAGCTTTCGAGACACACGACGAGAGCAGTACTTC.

The sample holds one count of this clonotype. The rearrangement uses TRBV30 and TRBJ2-5; no clear D gene. There are 15 residues in the CDR3. Trimming cost V 0 bases and J 5 bases, with 16 bases left between them. From germline, CDR1 is GTSNPN and CDR2 SVGIG (reference sequence). The CDR3 spells CAWSVFHNPRETQYF. The CDR3 DNA reads as TGTGCCTGGAGTGTATTTCACAACCCCCGGGAGACCCAGTACTTC.

The gene calls are TRBV12-3 or TRBV12-4 and TRBJ2-3; D tentatively reads TRBD1 or TRBD2 (5 bases each). The length of the CDR3 is 15 residues. With 3 bases removed from V and 3 bases from J, the gap between germline ends came to 13 bases. CDR3 loop: CASSFGKRGTDTQYF. CDR3 nucleotide sequence: TGTGCCAGCAGTTTCGGAAAGAGGGGTACAGATACGCAGTATTTT.

This sequence joins TRBV7-9 and TRBJ1-1; unclear D gene. The CDR3 runs 13 residues. Trimming pared 6 bases from V and 0 bases from J, leaving 8 bases between. Germline CDR1 SEHNR, CDR2 FQNEAQ (reference sequence). The CDR3 spells CASSRLMNTEAFF. CDR3 sequence (DNA): TGTGCCAGCAGTCGGCTAATGAACACTGAAGCTTTCTTT.

This clonotype appeared many times. V usage is TRBV7-9 and J usage is TRBJ2-7; D may be TRBD2 (6 bases). V was cut by 1 base and J by 2 bases, with 9 bases left in between. The CDR3 consists of 14 residues. Germline CDR1 is SEHNR and CDR2 is FQNEAQ (reference sequence). The CDR3 is CASSLGSGAYEQYF. Written as DNA, the CDR3 is TGTGCCAGCAGCTTAGGTAGCGGAGCCTACGAGCAGTACTTC.